This T cell receptor (beta chain) was sequenced for a study of blood T cell repertoires in COVID-19 (TCRdb year 2020). For the wider study: Samples from collaborators originated in the United States, Italy and Spain and spanned both the acute and convalescent phases of COVID-19. The prospective study material was composed of cDNA or gDNA derived from T cells, B-cell-depleted T cells, or PBMCs. The dataset comprised deeply sampled blood TCRbeta repertoires from subjects exposed to, actively infected with, or recovered from COVID-19. A freely available public database, intended as a resource for researchers studying the immune response to SARS-CoV-2, is where the repertoires were released. The samples were drawn from two sources: the first 160 participants of the ongoing ImmuneRACE study, and about 1,300 subjects contributed by 6 global collaborators. Sample metadata almost always included a de-identified subject ID, COVID-19 status, age in years and sex. Where HLA class I and class II types were available, the types were taken from metadata supplied by the sample provider, not from assay-based typing.

General findings and caveats noted by the study authors: How much clinical and demographic metadata was included differed by source and by participant, and the metadata was provided uncurated.

The immunoSEQ Assay, a bias-controlled multiplex PCR, was used to amplify TCRbeta CDR3 regions from genomic DNA. As for the authors' bioinformatics: Within the assay, amplification of reference gene primers was used to estimate how many nucleated cells each sample contained. Sequence reads were collapsed and filtered to measure the absolute abundance of every unique TCRbeta CDR3 rearrangement. For each sample, productive Simpson clonality was calculated as the square root of Simpson's diversity index across productive rearrangements. TCRdb mirrors the immuneACCESS table, restricted to in-frame sequences. Some clones are absent from its copies; in checked studies, under half trace to an unresolved V gene, and the reason for the others is unknown. That table gives V, J and clone size, and the DNA gave D and trimming. Across this sample there are about 56,000 clones, with less than 90% seen only once. The leading ten clones occupy 15% to 20% of the sample.

One collaborating source in Seattle enrolled patients while the patients were actively infected and followed the patients over time throughout the course of disease. The collaborating institutions used their own protocols to collect whole blood in K2EDTA tubes. For TCRbeta analysis, collaborator samples were shipped as frozen whole blood, as isolated PBMCs, or as DNA extracted from either sample type. V loses 1 base of germline sequence and J loses 1 base, and the interval between the two ends is 11 bases. In the germline V gene (reference sequence), CDR1 corresponds to SGHNT and CDR2 to YYREEE. Spanning cysteine to phenylalanine, the CDR3 consists of 15 amino acids. The DNA shown is the 45-base CDR3, in frame from base 1. As to this clone: The clone's antigen remains unknown. Nothing much larger sits one base from this clone, and base qualities are not available.

The chain is assembled from TRBV5-4 and TRBJ1-1, with a tentative D gene TRBD1 over 6 matching bases. Sequencing was performed on peripheral blood. The source is a man in his fifties or sixties with COVID-19, enrolled during active disease. The CDR3 protein is CASSLRWGQNTEAFF. The DNA sequence reads TGTGCCAGCAGCTTGAGGTGGGGACAGAACACTGAAGCTTTCTTT.